This TCR beta chain appears in the sequencing data of a study of regulatory T cells in long-lasting Graves disease. Per the germline V gene, CDR1 is SQVTM and CDR2 is ANQGSEA. V shed 5 bases and J shed 0 bases, with 5 bases lying between them. This CDR3 is 13 amino acids long. Time point in this sample: newly diagnosed GD, antithyroid drugs for less than 3 months. RNA isolated from PBMCs was used to make the TCR library. Libraries of TCR beta came from iRepertoire HTBI primers plus Arm-PCR of CDR3 regions. TCRdb ran MiXCR on the multiplex PCR reads and lists one entry per CDR3 protein. The data hold 400,000 to 550,000 distinct CDR3 sequences, with around 14% observed a single time. These same data were also listed under a study on T cells in Graves' hyperthyroidism and ophthalmopathy. In that study: RT-PCR in the first round (using the HTBI primer set) targeted the TCR CDR3. Using 13 V-J features, a model discriminated ophthalmopathy from stable hyperthyroidism.

This clonotype was sampled from a woman in her thirties with Graves disease. This chain connects TRBV29-1 to TRBJ2-6; the D is unclear. Sequences were derived from peripheral blood mononuclear cells (PBMCs), sampled at new diagnosis, from a patient treated with antithyroid drugs. This chain's CDR3 is CSVLDSGANVLTF. The DNA of the CDR3 is TGCAGCGTTCTGGACTCTGGGGCCAACGTCCTGACTTTC. Combining the CDR3 with reference TRBV29-1 and TRBJ2-6 gives the whole variable domain SAVISQKPSRDICQRGTSLTIQCQVDSQVTMMFWYRQQPGQSLTLIATANQGSEATYESGFVIDKFPISRPNLTFSTLTVSNMSPEDSSIYLCSVLDSGANVLTFGAGSRLTVL.